The present T cell receptor beta chain was sequenced within a study of cytomegalovirus exposure and HLA in healthy donors. As for the study in general: One earlier analysis, a look at around 170 million T cells, found almost 120 million unique TCR beta sequences. Study outcomes and limitations: There were about 160 TCR beta chains listed as cytomegalovirus-associated.

This clone was seen more than once but under ten times. Its antigen is not identified. A multiplex PCR was run with 60 Vbeta primers and 13 Jbeta primers. TCRdb keeps only in-frame clones here, not all; method: immunoSEQ multiplex PCR. The profile shows some 200,000 clones, less than 80% of them singletons. This CDR3 comprises 15 residues. Germline values: CDR1 SGHTA, CDR2 FQGNSA. Trimming stripped 5 bases from V and 9 bases from J, with 20 bases between. This sequence was found in a man aged 35 to 55 in good health and CMV-seronegative. This chain uses TRBV7-2 with TRBJ1-5, with D unclear. Sequencing used PBMCs. This CDR3 is CASSQIADSRTPQHF. The CDR3 bases are TGTGCCAGCAGCCAGATTGCGGACTCCCGTACGCCCCAGCATTTT.